The present T cell receptor (beta chain) was sequenced within a study of cytomegalovirus exposure and HLA in healthy donors. PCR primers comprised 60 Vbeta and 13 Jbeta primers. The assay was immunoSEQ multiplex PCR, and TCRdb's table has in-frame clones only and misses some. Here the sample spans 180,000 or so clones, 80% being singletons. With 1 base clipped from V and 9 bases from J, the junction kept 5 bases outside the gene matches. This CDR3 contains 15 residues. The germline gives CDR1 SGHTA, CDR2 FQGNSA. The genes are TRBV7-2 and TRBJ2-1; 11 nucleotides align to TRBD2. Sequenced: PBMCs. The clonotype originates from a woman in her 30s in good health and CMV-seronegative. The CDR3 DNA reads TGTGCCAGCAGCTTAGGAATTAGCGGGGGGGCTGAGCAGTTCTTC. Translated, it gives CASSLGISGGAEQFF.